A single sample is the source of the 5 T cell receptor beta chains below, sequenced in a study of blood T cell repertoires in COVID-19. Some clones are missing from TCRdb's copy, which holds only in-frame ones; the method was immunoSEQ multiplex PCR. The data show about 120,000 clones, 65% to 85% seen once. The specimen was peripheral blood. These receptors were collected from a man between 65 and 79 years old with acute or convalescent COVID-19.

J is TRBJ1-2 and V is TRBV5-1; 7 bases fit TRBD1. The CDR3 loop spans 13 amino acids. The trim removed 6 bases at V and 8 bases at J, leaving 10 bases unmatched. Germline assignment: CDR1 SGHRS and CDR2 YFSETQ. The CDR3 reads CASTVGQGGGYTF. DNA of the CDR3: TGCGCCAGCACGGTTGGGCAGGGGGGCGGCTACACCTTC.

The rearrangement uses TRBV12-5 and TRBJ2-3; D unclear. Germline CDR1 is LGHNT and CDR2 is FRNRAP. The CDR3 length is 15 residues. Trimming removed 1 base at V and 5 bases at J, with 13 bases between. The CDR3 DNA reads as TGTGCTAGTGGTTTGGAGCGAATTTTTGGAGATACGCAGTATTTT. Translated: CASGLERIFGDTQYF. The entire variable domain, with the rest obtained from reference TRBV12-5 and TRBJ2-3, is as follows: DARVTQTPRHKVTEMGQEVTMRCQPILGHNTVFWYRQTMMQGLELLAYFRNRAPLDDSGMPKDRFSAEMPDATLATLKIQPSEPRDSAVYFCASGLERIFGDTQYFGPGTRLTVL.

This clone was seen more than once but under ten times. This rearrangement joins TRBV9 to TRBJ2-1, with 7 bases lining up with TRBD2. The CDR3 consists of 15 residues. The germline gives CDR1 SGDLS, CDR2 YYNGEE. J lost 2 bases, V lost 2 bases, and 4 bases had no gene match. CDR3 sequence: CASSVTGTTYNEQFF. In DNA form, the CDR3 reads TGTGCCAGCAGCGTGACCGGGACTACCTACAATGAGCAGTTCTTC.

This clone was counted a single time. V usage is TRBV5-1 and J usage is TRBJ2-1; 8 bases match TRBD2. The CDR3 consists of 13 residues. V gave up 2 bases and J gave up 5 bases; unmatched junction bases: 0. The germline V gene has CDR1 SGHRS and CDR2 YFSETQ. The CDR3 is CASSFGGDNEQFF. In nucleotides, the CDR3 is TGCGCCAGCAGCTTCGGGGGGGACAATGAGCAGTTCTTC.

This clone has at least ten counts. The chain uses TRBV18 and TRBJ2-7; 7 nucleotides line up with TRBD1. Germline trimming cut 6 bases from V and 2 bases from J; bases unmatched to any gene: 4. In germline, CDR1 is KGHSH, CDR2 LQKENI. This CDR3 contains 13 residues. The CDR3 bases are TGTGCCAGCTCTGTAGACAGGGCCTACGAGCAGTACTTC. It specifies CASSVDRAYEQYF. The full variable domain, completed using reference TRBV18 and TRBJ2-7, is NAGVMQNPRHLVRRRGQEARLRCSPMKGHSHVYWYRQLPEEGLKFMVYLQKENIIDESGMPKERFSAEFPKEGPSILRIQQVVRGDSAAYFCASSVDRAYEQYFGPGTRLTVT.